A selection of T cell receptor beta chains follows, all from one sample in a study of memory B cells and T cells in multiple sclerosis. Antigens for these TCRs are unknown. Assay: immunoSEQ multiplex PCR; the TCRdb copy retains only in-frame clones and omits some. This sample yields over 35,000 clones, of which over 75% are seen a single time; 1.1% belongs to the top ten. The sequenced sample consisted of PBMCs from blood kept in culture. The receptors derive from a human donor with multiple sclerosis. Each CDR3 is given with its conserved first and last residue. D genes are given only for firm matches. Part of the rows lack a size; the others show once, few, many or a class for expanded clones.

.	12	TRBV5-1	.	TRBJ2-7	TGCGCCAGCAGCTCCAGTGGTGACGAGCAGTACTTC	CASSSSGDEQYF
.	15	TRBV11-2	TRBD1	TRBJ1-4	TGTGCCAGCAGCAACTCACAGGGGGCGTATGAAAAACTGTTTTTT	CASSNSQGAYEKLFF
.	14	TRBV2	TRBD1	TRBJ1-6	TGTGCCAGCAGGTCGACAGGGGTAGATTCACCCCTCCACTTT	CASRSTGVDSPLHF
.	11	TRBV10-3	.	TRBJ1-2	TGTGCCATCAGGGCAGACGATGGCTACACCTTC	CAIRADDGYTF
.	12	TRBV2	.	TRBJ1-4	TGTGCCAGCATGGCAACTAATGAAAAACTGTTTTTT	CASMATNEKLFF
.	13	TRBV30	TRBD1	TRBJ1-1	TGTGCCTGGAGCGCACAGGGGGACACTGAAGCTTTCTTT	CAWSAQGDTEAFF
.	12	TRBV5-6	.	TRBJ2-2	TGTGCCAGCAGCTTGAATTCCGGGGAGCTGTTTTTT	CASSLNSGELFF
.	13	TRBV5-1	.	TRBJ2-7	TGCGCCAGCAGCTTACGGGCTCCCTACGAGCAGTACTTC	CASSLRAPYEQYF
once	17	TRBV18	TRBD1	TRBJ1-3	TGTGCCAGCTCACTACAGGGGCCCGGGGGCTCTGGAAACACCATATATTTT	CASSLQGPGGSGNTIYF
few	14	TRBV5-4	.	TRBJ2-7	TGTGCCAGCAGCTTGGATACCCGGACCGACGAGCAGTACTTC	CASSLDTRTDEQYF
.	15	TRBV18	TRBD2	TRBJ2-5	TGTGCCAGCTCACCACGGCTAGCGGGAGAAGAGACCCAGTACTTC	CASSPRLAGEETQYF
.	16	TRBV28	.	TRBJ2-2	TGTGCCAGCAGTTTAAAGGGACCAGGGACTGGCGGGGAGCTGTTTTTT	CASSLKGPGTGGELFF
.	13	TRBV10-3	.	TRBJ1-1	TGTGCCATCAGTGCAGGGGTTTGGACTGAAGCTTTCTTT	CAISAGVWTEAFF
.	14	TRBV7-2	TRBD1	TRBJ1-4	TGTGCCAGCAGCCGGACAGGGCCGAATGAAAAACTGTTTTTT	CASSRTGPNEKLFF
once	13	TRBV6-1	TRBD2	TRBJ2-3	TGTGCCAGCTTGGCTAGCGGGGGGGATACGCAGTATTTT	CASLASGGDTQYF
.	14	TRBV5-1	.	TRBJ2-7	TGCGCCAGCAGCTTGCAGACAGCCTCCTACGAGCAGTACTTC	CASSLQTASYEQYF
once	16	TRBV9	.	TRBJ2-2	TGTGCCAGCAGCCCGAGGGGACAAACGAACACCGGGGAGCTGTTTTTT	CASSPRGQTNTGELFF